The T cell receptor beta chain under discussion was sequenced for a study of early T cells in non-severe SARS-CoV-2 infection. Overall study context: Chains from this unsorted whole-blood bulk RNA could not be paired.

The CDR3 length is 12 residues. Germline CDR1 reads DFQATT; CDR2 reads SNEGSKA (reference sequence). V lost 6 bases to trimming and J lost 0 bases, with 9 bases between them. TCRdb called the 5' RACE reads again in MiXCR, with one record for every CDR3 protein. Of about 83,000 distinct CDR3 sequences listed, 8% to 13% were seen once; the top ten hold approximately 8%. The source material was whole blood, sampled at baseline. This TCR came from an adult who was a healthcare worker with PCR-confirmed SARS-CoV-2 infection or an uninfected control (not recorded which). V is TRBV20-1 and J is TRBJ2-7; D perhaps matches TRBD1 (5 bases). CDR3 nucleotide sequence: TGCAGTGCGGTGGACACCTCCTACGAGCAGTACTTC. Translation: CSAVDTSYEQYF.